Below are 22 T cell receptor beta chains sequenced from a single sample in a study of siplizumab effects on memory and regulatory T cells. Sequenced by immunoSEQ multiplex PCR; TCRdb stores in-frame clones only, minus some. Altogether some 81,000 clones are present, 85% to 95% being singletons, with the ten largest covering 18%. The sequenced material came from CD8+ T cells sorted from blood. Source of these receptors: a human donor in good health.

The chain combines TRBV11-2 with TRBJ2-3, with D maybe TRBD2 (6 bases). This CDR3 comprises 15 residues. In germline, CDR1 is SGHAT, CDR2 FQNNGV. Trimming removed 5 bases at V and 3 bases at J, with 15 bases between. CDR3 sequence: CASSPEWGETDTQYF. DNA for the CDR3: TGTGCCAGCAGCCCCGAGTGGGGGGAAACAGATACGCAGTATTTT.

The chain is built from TRBV16 and TRBJ1-2, with a tentative D call TRBD1 (6 bases). V lost 5 bases, J lost 5 bases, and 15 bases lay in between. CDR1 and CDR2 from the germline V gene are KGHSY and FQNENV. The CDR3 spans 14 residues. The CDR3 loop is CASSYAGTPYGYTF. The CDR3 DNA reads TGTGCCAGCAGCTACGCCGGGACACCGTATGGCTACACCTTC.

The chain carries TRBV9 and TRBJ1-1; 10 nucleotides line up with TRBD1. This CDR3 is built from 17 residues. The V and J ends lost 3 bases and 5 bases, in that order; junction bases with no gene match: 13. The germline V gene encodes CDR1 SGDLS and CDR2 YYNGEE. The CDR3 reads CASSAGDRGRVRTEAFF. CDR3 DNA sequence: TGTGCCAGCAGCGCAGGGGACAGGGGCCGTGTGAGGACTGAAGCTTTCTTT.

The genes are TRBV5-1 and TRBJ2-7; 8 nucleotides align to TRBD1. Trimming took 4 bases from V and 3 from J; bases not matched to a gene: 6. The CDR3 has 14 amino acids. Germline V lookup: CDR1 SGHRS, CDR2 YFSETQ. DNA for the CDR3: TGCGCCAGCAGCATTCGGACAGGGAGCTACGAGCAGTACTTC. Translation gives CASSIRTGSYEQYF.

The chain combines TRBV19 with TRBJ2-1; perhaps TRBD2 as D (6 bases). V was pared by 3 bases and J by 2 bases, with 8 bases between. CDR1 and CDR2 (germline): LNHDA, SQIVND (reference sequence). CDR3 length equals 14 residues. CDR3 coding DNA: TGTGCCAGTAGTATTCTAGCGACCTACAATGAGCAGTTCTTC. Its translation: CASSILATYNEQFF.

The chain employs TRBV7-9 and TRBJ2-5; possibly TRBD2 for D (7 bases). The CDR3 contains 14 residues. The germline V gene has CDR1 SEHNR and CDR2 FQNEAQ (reference sequence). V was clipped by 1 base and J by 6 bases, with 12 bases between them. The CDR3 bases are TGTGCCAGCAGCTTAGAGGGGGGGGCCAAGACCCAGTACTTC. This encodes CASSLEGGAKTQYF.

The J gene is TRBJ2-1, the V gene TRBV5-8; D remains ambiguous. The CDR3 is 15 residues long. CDR1 and CDR2 from the germline V gene are SGHTS and YDEGEE. Deletions cut 2 bases from V and 0 bases from J, with 9 bases between. CDR3 in DNA: TGTGCCAGCAGCTTCAGGACCCCCTCCTACAATGAGCAGTTCTTC. Encoded protein: CASSFRTPSYNEQFF.

This chain connects TRBV19 to TRBJ2-7, with no clear D. Germline CDR1 reads LNHDA; CDR2 reads SQIVND (reference sequence). The CDR3 is 14 amino acids. Between the trimmed V and J ends, which lost 3 bases and 3 bases, there was a span of 12 bases. CDR3 DNA sequence: TGTGCCAGTAGTATTTTCGGACCGAACTACGAGCAGTACTTC. It yields the protein CASSIFGPNYEQYF.

This clone was found many times. The V gene is TRBV2, the J gene TRBJ2-7; 7 nucleotides line up with TRBD2. This CDR3 contains 14 residues. V shed 8 bases, J shed 2 bases, and the junction held 9 bases outside the gene matches. Germline V gene data show CDR1 as SNHLY and CDR2 as FYNNEI. DNA of the CDR3: TGTGCCAGCGGTCCCCCTAGCGGTCCCTACGAGCAGTACTTC. As protein: CASGPPSGPYEQYF.

This chain connects TRBV6-4 to TRBJ2-4, with 7 bases that match TRBD2. V lost 3 bases and J lost 3; bases outside the gene matches: 2. Germline CDR1 is MRHNA and CDR2 is SNTAGT. This CDR3 has 14 amino acids. In DNA, the CDR3 is TGTGCCAGCAGTGAGTGGGGGGGCAAAAACATTCAGTACTTC. Protein sequence: CASSEWGGKNIQYF.

The rearrangement uses TRBV15 and TRBJ1-5; D uncertain. V lost 1 base, J lost 5 bases, and 12 bases lay in between. This CDR3 comprises 15 residues. Germline CDR1 reads LNHNV; CDR2 reads YYDKDF (reference sequence). CDR3 nucleotides: TGTGCCACCAGCAGAGGCGATTCATATTATCAGCCCCAGCATTTT. It codes for CATSRGDSYYQPQHF.

V usage is TRBV21-1 and J usage is TRBJ1-5. TRBV21-1 is a listed pseudogene. The CDR3 totals 12 residues. CDR3 nucleotides: TGTGCCAGCAGCCAAGGGGACCAGCCCCAGCATTTT. Encoded protein: CASSQGDQPQHF.

This clone was seen only once. The V call is TRBV7-3, the J call TRBJ2-2, with TRBD2 matching 7 bases. The CDR3 length is 13 residues. The V gene end was trimmed by 5 bases and the J gene end by 5 bases; junction bases not matched to a gene: 2. CDR1 and CDR2 (germline): SGHTA, FQGTGA. CDR3: CASSTGGTGELFF. The CDR3 nucleotides are TGTGCCAGCAGCACCGGGGGGACCGGGGAGCTGTTTTTT. The full variable domain, rest sourced from reference TRBV7-3 and TRBJ2-2, is GAGVSQTPSNKVTEKGKYVELRCDPISGHTALYWYRQSLGQGPEFLIYFQGTGAADDSGLPNDRFFAVRPEGSVSTLKIQRTERGDSAVYLCASSTGGTGELFFGEGSRLTVL.

The gene calls are TRBV4-1 and TRBJ2-7, with D tentatively TRBD1 (5 bases). CDR1 and CDR2 (germline): MGHRA, YSYEKL. The CDR3 is 16 residues long. Deletions cut 6 bases from V and 0 bases from J, with 18 bases between. As DNA, the CDR3 is TGCGCCAGCAGTATTTTCGGTACAGGTAGCTCCTACGAGCAGTACTTC. Translating gives CASSIFGTGSSYEQYF.

The gene calls are TRBV28 and TRBJ2-5, with 8 bases fitting TRBD1. The germline V gene encodes CDR1 MDHEN and CDR2 SYDVKM. The CDR3 loop spans 15 amino acids. J was trimmed by 8 bases and V by 3 bases; bases with no gene match: 11. The CDR3 protein is CASSFPGTGAFTQYF. Written as DNA, the CDR3 is TGTGCCAGCAGTTTCCCCGGGACAGGCGCCTTCACCCAGTACTTC. The whole variable domain, remainder taken from reference TRBV28 and TRBJ2-5, is DVKVTQSSRYLVKRTGEKVFLECVQDMDHENMFWYRQDPGLGLRLIYFSYDVKMKEKGDIPEGYSVSREKKERFSLILESASTNQTSMYLCASSFPGTGAFTQYFGPGTRLLVL.

This chain links TRBV29-1 with TRBJ2-3; D unclear. Trimming cost V 2 bases and J 1 base, with 10 bases left between them. The germline V gene encodes CDR1 SQVTM and CDR2 ANQGSEA. The CDR3 runs 14 residues. CDR3 region: CSVETRDRTDTQYF. The CDR3 nucleotides read TGCAGCGTTGAAACTCGAGATCGCACAGATACGCAGTATTTT.

The chain combines TRBV28 with TRBJ1-2; no firm D call. Germline V gene lookup returns CDR1 MDHEN and CDR2 SYDVKM. The CDR3 runs 12 residues. The V end was cut by 5 bases, the J end by 8 bases, with 12 bases between. CDR3 residues: CASSPPRAGYTF. CDR3 nucleotides: TGTGCCAGCAGTCCCCCCCGGGCCGGCTACACCTTC.

The chain has TRBV6-5 and TRBJ2-3; D is possibly TRBD2 (6 bases). Deletions cut 2 bases from V and 6 bases from J, with 15 bases between. This CDR3 region has 15 residues. The germline V gene encodes CDR1 MNHEY and CDR2 SVGAGI. The CDR3 spells CASSYTRELGDTQYF. The CDR3 DNA follows: TGTGCCAGCAGTTACACTCGGGAGCTCGGGGATACGCAGTATTTT.

The chain is built from TRBV7-9 and TRBJ2-5, with 7 bases matching TRBD2. The J call may not be correct, given that the DNA end is closer to TRBJ2-7. CDR3 length equals 15 residues. CDR1 and CDR2 from the germline V gene are SEHNR and FQNEAQ (reference sequence). Here the CDR3 DNA reads TGTGCCAGCAGCCCCCCGGGGGGAGGCTCCTACGAGCAGTACTTC. Encoded protein: CASSPPGGGSYEQYF.

The gene calls are TRBV27 and TRBJ1-2, with D possibly being TRBD1 (5 bases). The CDR3 extends over 18 amino acids. V gave up 3 bases and J gave up 0 bases, with 20 bases separating them. Germline lookup yields CDR1 MNHEY and CDR2 SMNVEV (reference sequence). The CDR3 here is CASSFVGTLGITNYGYTF. CDR3 coding DNA: TGTGCCAGCAGTTTCGTAGGGACGCTCGGGATTACTAACTATGGCTACACCTTC.

The chain couples TRBV6-1 to TRBJ1-3; 7 nucleotides line up with TRBD1. V gave up 4 bases and J gave up 7 bases; unmatched junction bases: 13. The CDR3 totals 16 residues. CDR1 is MNHNS and CDR2 is SASEGT in the germline V gene. CDR3 amino acids: CASSGRQGADPNTIYF. In nucleotides, the CDR3 is TGTGCCAGCAGTGGTCGACAGGGCGCCGACCCGAACACCATATATTTT.

This chain joins TRBV28 and TRBJ2-1, with TRBD2 identical over 8 bases. Germline CDR1 MDHEN, CDR2 SYDVKM. V shed 6 bases, J shed 6 bases, and the junction held 7 bases outside the gene matches. The CDR3 runs 14 residues. The CDR3 loop is CASSRRLAPNEQFF. CDR3 sequence (DNA): TGTGCCAGCAGCCGGAGACTAGCGCCCAATGAGCAGTTCTTC.